This TCR beta chain was captured by sequencing in a study of shared clonotypes between healthy human individuals. Study observations and caveats: The study generally estimated greater richness for naive than memory subsets.

All the donors were Caucasian adults who lived in Nashville, Tennessee. CDR3 length: 14 residues. V lost 3 bases to trimming and J lost 0 bases, with 8 bases between them. Germline CDR1 is LNHDA and CDR2 is SQIVND (reference sequence). Of note for this clone: Its antigen is still unknown.

The table came from immunoSEQ multiplex PCR; TCRdb's copy has only in-frame clones and leaves some out. Of 2 million to 2.5 million clones in the sample, roughly 95% are singletons; the top ten hold about 0.13%. The chain joins TRBV19 to TRBJ1-1; D not certain. The TCR sequence derives from a man between 18 and 29 years old in good health. Sequencing was done on a sample of naive CD4+ T cells sorted from blood. Indicated subset: CD45RA+ positively selected. The CDR3 protein is CASSIWTVNTEAFF. The CDR3 DNA reads TGTGCCAGTAGTATTTGGACGGTGAACACTGAAGCTTTCTTT.